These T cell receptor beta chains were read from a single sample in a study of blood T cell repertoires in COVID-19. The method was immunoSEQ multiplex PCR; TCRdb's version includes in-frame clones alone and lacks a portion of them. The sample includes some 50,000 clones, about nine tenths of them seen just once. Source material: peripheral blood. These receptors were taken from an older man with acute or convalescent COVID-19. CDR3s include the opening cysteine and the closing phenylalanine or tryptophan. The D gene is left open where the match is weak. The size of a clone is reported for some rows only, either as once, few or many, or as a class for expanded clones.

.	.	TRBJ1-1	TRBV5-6	CASSSEDMASLNTEAFF	TGTGCCAGCAGCTCCGAGGACATGGCCTCCTTGAACACTGAAGCTTTCTTT
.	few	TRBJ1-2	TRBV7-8	CASSRTRDYGYTF	TGTGCCAGCAGCCGAACTAGGGACTATGGCTACACCTTC
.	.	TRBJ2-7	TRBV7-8	CASSLSTRRDYEQYF	TGTGCCAGCAGCTTGTCCACCAGGAGGGACTACGAGCAGTACTTC
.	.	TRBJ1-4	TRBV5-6	CASSFGGGYNEKLFF	TGTGCCAGCAGCTTTGGTGGCGGTTATAATGAAAAACTGTTTTTT
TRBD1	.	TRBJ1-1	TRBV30	CAWSRGTGAEAFF	TGTGCCTGGAGTCGCGGGACAGGGGCTGAGGCTTTCTTT
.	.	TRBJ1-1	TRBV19	CASTSGRGAFF	TGTGCCAGTACCTCGGGCAGGGGAGCTTTCTTT
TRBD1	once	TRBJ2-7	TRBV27	CASSYDRGREQYF	TGTGCCAGCAGTTACGACAGGGGGCGAGAGCAGTACTTC
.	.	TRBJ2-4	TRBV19	CASRDFQNIQYF	TGTGCCAGCCGGGACTTCCAAAACATTCAGTACTTC
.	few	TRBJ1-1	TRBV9	CASSVEQGNEGEAFF	TGTGCCAGCAGCGTAGAACAGGGTAACGAGGGGGAAGCTTTCTTT
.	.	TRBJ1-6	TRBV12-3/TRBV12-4	CASSFSSNSPLHF	TGTGCCAGCAGTTTTAGTTCGAATTCACCCCTCCACTTT
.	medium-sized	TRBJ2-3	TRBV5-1	CASALATDTQYF	TGCGCCAGCGCGCTAGCTACAGATACGCAGTATTTT
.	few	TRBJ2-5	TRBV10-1	CASSERRGQETQYF	TGCGCCAGCAGTGAGCGGAGGGGCCAAGAGACCCAGTACTTC
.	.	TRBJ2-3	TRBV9	CASSAGEISTDTQYF	TGTGCCAGCAGCGCGGGGGAGATTAGCACAGATACGCAGTATTTT
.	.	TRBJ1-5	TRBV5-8	CASSLRGNNQPQHF	TGTGCCAGCAGCTTGAGGGGGAACAATCAGCCCCAGCATTTT
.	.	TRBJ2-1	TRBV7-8	CASSSAEGYNNEQFF	TGTGCCAGCAGCAGCGCCGAAGGCTATAACAATGAGCAGTTCTTC
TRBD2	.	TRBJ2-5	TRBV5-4	CASSLAGGLQETQYF	TGTGCCAGCAGTTTAGCGGGGGGGCTGCAAGAGACCCAGTACTTC
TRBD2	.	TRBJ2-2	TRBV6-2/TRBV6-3	CASSYQRGLGELFF	TGTGCCAGCAGTTATCAGCGGGGGTTGGGGGAGCTGTTTTTT
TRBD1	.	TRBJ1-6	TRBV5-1	CASRVEGAFSPLHF	TGCGCCAGCAGAGTCGAGGGGGCCTTTTCACCCCTCCACTTT
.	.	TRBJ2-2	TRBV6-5	CASRWASRNTGELFF	TGTGCCAGCAGATGGGCTAGCCGCAACACCGGGGAGCTGTTTTTT
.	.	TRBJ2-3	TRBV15	CATSRDRDAGEKNTQYF	TGTGCCACCAGCAGAGATCGCGACGCAGGGGAGAAGAATACGCAGTATTTT
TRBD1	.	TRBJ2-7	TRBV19	CASASGTGTYEQYF	TGTGCCTCCGCTTCCGGGACAGGTACCTACGAGCAGTACTTC
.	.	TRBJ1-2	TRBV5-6	CASSLSRFVYGYTF	TGTGCCAGCAGCTTAAGCAGGTTCGTCTATGGCTACACCTTC
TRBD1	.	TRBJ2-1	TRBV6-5	CASNSRQGAGYEQFF	TGTGCCAGCAATTCCCGACAGGGGGCGGGTTATGAGCAGTTCTTC
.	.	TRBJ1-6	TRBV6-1	CASSDRQGHSPLHF	TGTGCCAGCAGTGATAGGCAGGGGCATTCACCCCTCCACTTT
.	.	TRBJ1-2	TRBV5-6	CASSLTRVDGYTF	TGTGCCAGCAGCTTGACCAGGGTTGATGGCTACACCTTC
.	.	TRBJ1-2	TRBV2	CASSARGSYGYTF	TGTGCCAGCAGTGCCAGGGGCAGCTATGGCTACACCTTC
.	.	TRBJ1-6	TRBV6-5	CASSYSGGGFSSPLHF	TGTGCCAGCAGTTACTCGGGCGGAGGATTCAGTTCACCCCTCCACTTT
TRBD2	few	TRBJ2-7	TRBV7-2	CASSRSGGIITYEQYF	TGTGCCAGCTCCCGTAGCGGGGGGATCATTACCTACGAGCAGTACTTC
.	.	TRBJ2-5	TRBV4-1	CASSQSTTDRIETQYF	TGCGCCAGCAGCCAATCTACTACCGACAGGATTGAGACCCAGTACTTC
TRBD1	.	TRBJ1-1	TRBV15	CATSYRGPPTEAFF	TGTGCCACCAGCTACAGGGGGCCTCCGACTGAAGCTTTCTTT
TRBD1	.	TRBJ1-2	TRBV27	CASSSPTGTYGYTF	TGTGCCAGCAGTTCACCGACAGGGACCTATGGCTACACCTTC
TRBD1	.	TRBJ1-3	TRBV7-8	CASSVGTGEVFAIYF	TGTGCCAGCAGCGTGGGGACAGGGGAGGTGTTTGCCATATATTTT
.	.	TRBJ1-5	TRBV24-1	CATSDSSLPNQPQHF	TGTGCCACCAGTGATTCGAGCCTACCCAATCAGCCCCAGCATTTT
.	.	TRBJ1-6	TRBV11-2	CASSLEGGSYNSPLHF	TGTGCCAGCAGCTTAGAGGGGGGCTCCTATAATTCACCCCTCCACTTT
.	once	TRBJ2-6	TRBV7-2	CASSPQGTSGANVLTF	TGTGCCAGCAGCCCCCAGGGAACCTCTGGGGCCAACGTCCTGACTTTC
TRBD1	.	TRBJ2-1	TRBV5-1	CASSSGDSPVVEQFF	TGCGCCAGCAGCTCCGGGGACAGCCCAGTGGTTGAGCAGTTCTTC
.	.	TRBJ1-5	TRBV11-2	CASSWGRANQPQHF	TGTGCCAGCAGCTGGGGGAGGGCAAATCAGCCCCAGCATTTT
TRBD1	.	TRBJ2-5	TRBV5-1	CASSFDRVETQYF	TGCGCCAGCAGCTTTGACAGGGTAGAGACCCAGTACTTC
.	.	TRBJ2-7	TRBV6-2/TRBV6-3	CASSPTTPYEQYF	TGTGCCAGCAGTCCCACGACACCCTACGAGCAGTACTTC
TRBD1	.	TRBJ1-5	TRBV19	CASTRTGDNQPQHF	TGTGCCAGTACCCGGACAGGGGACAATCAGCCCCAGCATTTT
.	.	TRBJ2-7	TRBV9	CASSVESGTPLQYF	TGTGCCAGCAGCGTAGAATCCGGGACTCCCTTACAGTACTTC
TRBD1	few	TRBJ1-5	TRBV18	CASSPSDRGSNQPQHF	TGTGCCAGCTCACCCTCGGACAGGGGGAGCAATCAGCCCCAGCATTTT